This TCR beta chain is drawn from a study of blood T cell repertoires in COVID-19. Study-level background: Whether acute or convalescent, the COVID-19 samples came from the United States, Italy and Spain. PBMCs, B-cell-depleted T cells, or T cells provided the cDNA or gDNA that made up the material.

CDR1 and CDR2 (germline): MDHEN, SYDVKM. The CDR3 contains 14 residues. V gave up 6 bases and J gave up 5 bases; unmatched junction bases: 7. The authors' processing: From reference gene primer amplification, estimates of nucleated cell counts were derived. Only in-frame clones appear in the TCRdb table, and some are missing; sequencing was by immunoSEQ multiplex PCR. That table is the source of V, J and clone size, and D and trimming were worked out from the DNA. There are 90,000 to 150,000 clones in the sample; approximately 79% occur only once, and roughly 2.5% lies in the top ten. The TCR originated in a man between 50 and 59 years old with acute or convalescent COVID-19. The sample was peripheral blood. V usage is TRBV28 and J usage is TRBJ2-7; 10 bases are a match to TRBD1. CDR3 DNA sequence: TGTGCCAGCAGCCGGGGGACAGGGGTGGACGAGCAGTACTTC. Protein: CASSRGTGVDEQYF.